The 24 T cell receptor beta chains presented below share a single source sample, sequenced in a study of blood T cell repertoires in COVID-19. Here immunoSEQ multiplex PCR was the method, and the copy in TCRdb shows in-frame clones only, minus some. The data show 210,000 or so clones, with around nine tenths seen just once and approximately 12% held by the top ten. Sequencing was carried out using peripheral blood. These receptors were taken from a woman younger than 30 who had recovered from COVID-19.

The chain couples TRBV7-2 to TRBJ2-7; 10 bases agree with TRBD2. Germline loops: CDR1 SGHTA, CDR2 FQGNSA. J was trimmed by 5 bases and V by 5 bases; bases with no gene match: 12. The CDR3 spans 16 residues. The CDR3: CASSPYAAGGLNEQYF. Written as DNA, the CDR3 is TGTGCCAGCAGCCCATATGCAGCGGGAGGGCTGAACGAGCAGTACTTC.

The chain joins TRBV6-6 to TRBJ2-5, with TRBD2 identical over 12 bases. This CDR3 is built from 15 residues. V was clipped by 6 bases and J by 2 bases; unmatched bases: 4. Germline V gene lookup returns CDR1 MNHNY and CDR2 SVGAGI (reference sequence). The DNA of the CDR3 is TGTGCCAGCAGCCGGACTAGCGGGGATCAAGAGACCCAGTACTTC. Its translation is CASSRTSGDQETQYF.

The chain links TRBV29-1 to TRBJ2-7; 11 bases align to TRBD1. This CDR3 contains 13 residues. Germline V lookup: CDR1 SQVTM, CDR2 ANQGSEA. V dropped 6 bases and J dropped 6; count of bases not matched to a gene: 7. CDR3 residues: CSVSAGTGGEQYF. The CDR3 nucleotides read TGCAGCGTATCTGCCGGGACAGGGGGCGAGCAGTACTTC.

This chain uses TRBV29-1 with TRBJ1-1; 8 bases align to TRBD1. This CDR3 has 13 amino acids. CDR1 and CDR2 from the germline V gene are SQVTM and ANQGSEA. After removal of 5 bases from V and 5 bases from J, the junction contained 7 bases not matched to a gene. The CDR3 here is CSVLAGGWTEAFF. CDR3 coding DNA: TGCAGCGTTCTCGCAGGGGGCTGGACTGAAGCTTTCTTT.

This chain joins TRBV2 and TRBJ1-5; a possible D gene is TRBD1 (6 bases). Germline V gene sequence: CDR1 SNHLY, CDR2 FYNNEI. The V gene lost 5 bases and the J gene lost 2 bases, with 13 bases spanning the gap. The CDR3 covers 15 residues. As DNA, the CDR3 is TGTGCCAGCAGTTCCACAGGGATTGGCAATCAGCCCCAGCATTTT. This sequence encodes CASSSTGIGNQPQHF.

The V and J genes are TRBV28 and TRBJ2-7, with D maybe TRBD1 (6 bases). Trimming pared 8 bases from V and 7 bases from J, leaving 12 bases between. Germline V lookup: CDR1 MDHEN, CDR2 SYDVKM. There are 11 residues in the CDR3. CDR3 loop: CASRDMREQYF. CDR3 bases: TGTGCCAGCCGGGACATGAGAGAGCAGTACTTC.

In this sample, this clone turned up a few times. The CDR3 region has the DNA TGTGCCACCAGCGCGTACCCTGGAAACACCATATATTTT. Its translation: CATSAYPGNTIYF. The rearrangement uses TRBV15 and TRBJ1-3; D not certain. Germline CDR1 LNHNV, CDR2 YYDKDF (reference sequence). CDR3 length: 13 residues. V was shortened by 5 bases and J by 2 bases, with 7 bases between the two germline ends.

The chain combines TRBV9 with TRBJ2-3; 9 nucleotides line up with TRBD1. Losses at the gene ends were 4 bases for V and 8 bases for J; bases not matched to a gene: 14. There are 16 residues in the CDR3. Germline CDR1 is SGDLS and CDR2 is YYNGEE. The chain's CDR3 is CASSSPGTGPQGTQYF. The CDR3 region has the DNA TGTGCCAGCAGCTCCCCCGGGACAGGGCCCCAGGGTACGCAGTATTTT.

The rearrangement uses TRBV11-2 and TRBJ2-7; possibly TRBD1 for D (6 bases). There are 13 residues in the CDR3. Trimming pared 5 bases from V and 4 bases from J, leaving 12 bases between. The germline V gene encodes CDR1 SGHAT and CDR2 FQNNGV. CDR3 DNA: TGTGCCAGCAGCCGGGCAGGGGTGTACGAGCAGTACTTC. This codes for CASSRAGVYEQYF.

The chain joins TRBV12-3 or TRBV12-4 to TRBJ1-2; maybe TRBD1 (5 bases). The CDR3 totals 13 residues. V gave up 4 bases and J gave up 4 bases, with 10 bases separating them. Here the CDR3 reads CASSYDSLYGYTF. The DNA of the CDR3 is TGTGCCAGCAGTTACGACAGTCTCTATGGCTACACCTTC.

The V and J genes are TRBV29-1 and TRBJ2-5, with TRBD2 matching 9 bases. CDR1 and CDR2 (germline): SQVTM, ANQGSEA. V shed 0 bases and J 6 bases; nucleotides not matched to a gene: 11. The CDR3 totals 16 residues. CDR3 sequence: CSVEDPLAGLAKTQYF. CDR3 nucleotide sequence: TGCAGCGTTGAAGATCCATTAGCAGGACTAGCGAAGACCCAGTACTTC. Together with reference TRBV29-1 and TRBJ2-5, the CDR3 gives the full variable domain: SAVISQKPSRDICQRGTSLTIQCQVDSQVTMMFWYRQQPGQSLTLIATANQGSEATYESGFVIDKFPISRPNLTFSTLTVSNMSPEDSSIYLCSVEDPLAGLAKTQYFGPGTRLLVL.

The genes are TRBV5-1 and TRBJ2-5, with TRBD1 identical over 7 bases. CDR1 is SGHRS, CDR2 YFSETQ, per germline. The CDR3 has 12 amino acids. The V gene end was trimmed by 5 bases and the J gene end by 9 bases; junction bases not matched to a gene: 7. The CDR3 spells CASRRLQGPQYF. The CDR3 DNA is TGCGCCAGCAGGAGATTACAGGGGCCCCAGTACTTC.

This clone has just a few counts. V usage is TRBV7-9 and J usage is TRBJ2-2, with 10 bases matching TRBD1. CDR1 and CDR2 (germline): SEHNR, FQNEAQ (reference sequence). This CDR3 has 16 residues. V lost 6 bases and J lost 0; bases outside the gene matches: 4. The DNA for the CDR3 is TGTGCCAGCAGTTATGGGACAGGGGCGAACACCGGGGAGCTGTTTTTT. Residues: CASSYGTGANTGELFF.

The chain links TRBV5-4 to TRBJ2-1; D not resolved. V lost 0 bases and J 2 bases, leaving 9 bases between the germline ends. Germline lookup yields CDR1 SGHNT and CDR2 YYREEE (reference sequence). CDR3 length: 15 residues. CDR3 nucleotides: TGTGCCAGCAGCTTGGAGAGCCAAACCTACAATGAGCAGTTCTTC. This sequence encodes CASSLESQTYNEQFF.

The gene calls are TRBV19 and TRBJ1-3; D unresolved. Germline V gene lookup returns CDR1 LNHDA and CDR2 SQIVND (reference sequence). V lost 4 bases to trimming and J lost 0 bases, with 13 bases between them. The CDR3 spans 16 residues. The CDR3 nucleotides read TGTGCCAGTAGTACCCCAGACATCTACTCTGGAAACACCATATATTTT. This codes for CASSTPDIYSGNTIYF.

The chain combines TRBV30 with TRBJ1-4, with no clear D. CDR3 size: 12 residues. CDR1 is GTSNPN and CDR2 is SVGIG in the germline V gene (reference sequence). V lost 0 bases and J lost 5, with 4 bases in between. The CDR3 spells CAWSVGNEKLFF. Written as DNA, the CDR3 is TGTGCCTGGAGTGTTGGCAATGAAAAACTGTTTTTT. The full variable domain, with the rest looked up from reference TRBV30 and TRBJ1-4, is SQTIHQWPATLVQPVGSPLSLECTVEGTSNPNLYWYRQAAGRGLQLLFYSVGIGQISSEVPQNLSASRPQDRQFILSSKKLLLSDSGFYLCAWSVGNEKLFFGSGTQLSVL.

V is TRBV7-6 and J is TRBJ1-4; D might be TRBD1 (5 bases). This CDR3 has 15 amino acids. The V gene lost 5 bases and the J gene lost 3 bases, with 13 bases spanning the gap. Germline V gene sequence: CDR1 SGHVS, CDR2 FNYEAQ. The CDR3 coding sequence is TGTGCCAGCAGCCCGGTGACAGCTCCTAATGAAAAACTGTTTTTT. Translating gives CASSPVTAPNEKLFF.

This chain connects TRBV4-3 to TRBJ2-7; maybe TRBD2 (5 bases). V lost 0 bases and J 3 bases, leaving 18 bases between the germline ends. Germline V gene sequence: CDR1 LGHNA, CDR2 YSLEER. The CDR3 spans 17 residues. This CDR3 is CASSQEVFGLTHYEQYF. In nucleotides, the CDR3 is TGCGCCAGCAGCCAAGAAGTATTCGGACTTACTCACTACGAGCAGTACTTC.

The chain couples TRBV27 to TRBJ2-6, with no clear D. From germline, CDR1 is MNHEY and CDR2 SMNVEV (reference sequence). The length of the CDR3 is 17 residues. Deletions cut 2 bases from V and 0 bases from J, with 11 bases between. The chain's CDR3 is CASSLIDWVSGANVLTF. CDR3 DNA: TGTGCCAGCAGTTTAATTGACTGGGTCTCTGGGGCCAACGTCCTGACTTTC.

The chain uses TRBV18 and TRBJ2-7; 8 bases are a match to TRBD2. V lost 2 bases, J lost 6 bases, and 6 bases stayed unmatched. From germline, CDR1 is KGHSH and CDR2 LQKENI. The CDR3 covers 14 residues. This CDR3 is CASSPSGGPGEQYF. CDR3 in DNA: TGTGCCAGCTCACCATCGGGAGGGCCGGGCGAGCAGTACTTC.

The CDR3 coding sequence is TGCGCCAGCAGCCAGCCCGGACAGGGTCCGCAGTATTTT. Translated: CASSQPGQGPQYF. The chain couples TRBV4-1 to TRBJ2-3; the match to TRBD1 covers 8 bases. V dropped 3 bases and J dropped 10; count of bases not matched to a gene: 6. CDR3 length equals 13 residues. Germline CDR1 MGHRA, CDR2 YSYEKL.

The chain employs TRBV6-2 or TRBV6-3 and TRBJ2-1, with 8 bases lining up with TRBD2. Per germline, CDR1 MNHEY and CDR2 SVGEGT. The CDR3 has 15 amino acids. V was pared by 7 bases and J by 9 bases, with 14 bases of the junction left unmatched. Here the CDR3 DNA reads TGTGCCAGCACCCCGGGAGGGGGTTTCTTTGGTGAGCAGTTCTTC. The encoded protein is CASTPGGGFFGEQFF.

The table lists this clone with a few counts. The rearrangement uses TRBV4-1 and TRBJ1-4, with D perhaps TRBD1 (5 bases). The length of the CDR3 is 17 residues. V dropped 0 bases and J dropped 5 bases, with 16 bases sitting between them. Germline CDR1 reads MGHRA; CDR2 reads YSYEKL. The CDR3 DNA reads TGCGCCAGCAGCCAAGAGGGTACTGCCCGGGGGAATGAAAAACTGTTTTTT. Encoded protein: CASSQEGTARGNEKLFF.

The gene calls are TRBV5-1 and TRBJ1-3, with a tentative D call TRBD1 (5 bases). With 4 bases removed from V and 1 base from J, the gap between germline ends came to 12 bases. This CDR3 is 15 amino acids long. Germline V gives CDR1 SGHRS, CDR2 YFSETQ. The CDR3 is CASSTMAGSGNTIYF. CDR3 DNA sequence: TGCGCCAGCAGCACGATGGCAGGGTCTGGAAACACCATATATTTT.